These T cell receptor beta chains were read from a single sample in a study of HIV-infected children after antiretroviral therapy interruption. One entry per CDR3 protein, called by TCRdb with MiXCR from the 3' RACE reads. The sample records roughly 46,000 distinct CDR3 sequences, roughly 4.5% being singletons. Material: CD45RA+ CD4+ T cells from PBMCs, pooled from several time points, obtained from a donor given antiretroviral therapy, either interrupted or continuous. Receptor source: a pool of human donors with HIV. CDR3s include the opening cysteine and the closing phenylalanine or tryptophan. The order of the fields is V gene, D gene, J gene, clone size, CDR3 DNA, CDR3 protein. The D gene is left open where the match is weak. Clone size is not always given. Where it is, it says once, few, many or a class for expanded clones.

TRBV28	TRBD1	TRBJ2-7	few	TGTGCCAGCACCGGGACAGGGGGCCTCTACGAGCAGTACTTC	CASTGTGGLYEQYF
TRBV3-1	TRBD1	TRBJ1-1	-	TGTGCCAGCAGCCTAGGGGACAGGGGGCGGAACACTGAAGCTTTCTTT	CASSLGDRGRNTEAFF
TRBV7-9	TRBD2	TRBJ2-7	medium-sized	TGTGCCAGCAGTCTCAGGACTAGCGGCAACTACGAGCAGTACTTC	CASSLRTSGNYEQYF
TRBV6-5	-	TRBJ2-3	many	TGTGCCAGCAGTTACTCGAGTCTGGTGCGCGGGGACCATTCTACGCAGTATTTT	CASSYSSLVRGDHSTQYF
TRBV4-2	-	TRBJ2-7	-	TGTGCCAGCAGCCAAGACAGGAATCCCCCCTACGAGCAGTACTTC	CASSQDRNPPYEQYF
TRBV20-1	-	TRBJ2-1	many	TGCAGTGCTAGAACCCCCGGGGACCTATACAATGAGCAGTTCTTC	CSARTPGDLYNEQFF
TRBV28	-	TRBJ2-4	many	TGTGCCAGCAGTTTGGCCGAAAACATTCAGTACTTC	CASSLAENIQYF
TRBV6-5	TRBD1	TRBJ2-1	-	TGTGCCAGCAGGCCTGGGGACAGGGTCTACAATGAGCAGTTCTTC	CASRPGDRVYNEQFF
TRBV7-3	-	TRBJ2-2	many	TGTGCCAGCAGCTCAAACACCCCCGGGGAGCTGTTTTTT	CASSSNTPGELFF
TRBV5-8	TRBD1	TRBJ2-7	many	TGTGCCAGCAGATCCCGACAGGGGGCTTCCTACGAGCAGTACTTC	CASRSRQGASYEQYF
TRBV27	-	TRBJ2-7	many	TGTGCCAGCAGCCCCGCCCCTTACTACGAGCAGTACTTC	CASSPAPYYEQYF
TRBV5-1	TRBD2	TRBJ2-5	few	TGCGCCAGCAGCCAACGGACTAGCGGGGGGGAAGAGACCCAGTACTTC	CASSQRTSGGEETQYF
TRBV29-1	-	TRBJ2-7	many	TGCAGCGTTGACGACGGTCCATACGAGCAGTACTTC	CSVDDGPYEQYF
TRBV12-3/TRBV12-4	-	TRBJ2-1	many	TGTGCCAGCAGTTCCCCGGGGAGAGGGGCCTACAATGAGCAGTTCTTC	CASSSPGRGAYNEQFF
TRBV2	-	TRBJ2-7	few	TGTGCCAGCAGTGAGGGGCTGGGGGAGCAGTACTTC	CASSEGLGEQYF
TRBV12-3/TRBV12-4	TRBD1	TRBJ1-4	many	TGTGCCAAAAGTGCGACAGGGACTAATGAAAAACTGTTTTTT	CAKSATGTNEKLFF
TRBV29-1	-	TRBJ2-5	many	TGCAGCGTTGATCTATTTGGAGAGACCCAGTACTTC	CSVDLFGETQYF
TRBV20-1	-	TRBJ2-7	many	TGCAGTGCTAGAGACCCAGACCTCCCAAAGTACGAGCAGTACTTC	CSARDPDLPKYEQYF
TRBV5-5	-	TRBJ1-2	few	TGTGCCAGCAGCTTATCTTGGGGCGGCACCTATGGCTACACCTTC	CASSLSWGGTYGYTF
TRBV5-4	TRBD1	TRBJ2-5	few	TGTGCCAGCAGCCAGGACAGGGATGGGACCCAGTACTTC	CASSQDRDGTQYF
TRBV5-1	TRBD1	TRBJ2-3	-	TGCGCCAGCAGCTTGCCCGGGACAGGGGGAGCGTGGGGAGATACGCAGTATTTT	CASSLPGTGGAWGDTQYF
TRBV27	-	TRBJ2-3	-	TGTGCCAGCAACACCCAGGGACTCAACCTGTATTGGGCAGATACGCAGTATTTT	CASNTQGLNLYWADTQYF
TRBV3-2	-	TRBJ1-2	many	TGTGCCAGCAGCCCGGACAGCGACTATGGCTACACCTTC	CASSPDSDYGYTF
TRBV6-5	TRBD1	TRBJ1-3	many	TGTGCCAGCAGTGGGACAGGGGGCGCAGATGGAAACACCATATATTTT	CASSGTGGADGNTIYF